The T cell receptor (beta chain) under discussion was sequenced for a study of blood T cell repertoires in COVID-19. Using immunoSEQ multiplex PCR, the repertoire was profiled, and TCRdb retains in-frame clones only, with some absent. The table has 400,000 to 450,000 clones, 75% to 90% seen once. The CDR3 extends over 19 amino acids. V was pared by 5 bases and J by 0 bases, with 9 bases of the junction left unmatched. Germline V lookup: CDR1 SGHDN, CDR2 FVKESK. Participants reported their clinical history, and cohort assignment relied on those reports. The study counted Cohort 3 donors as recovered given two negative PCRs, clearance, or symptom resolution.

The chain uses TRBV14 and TRBJ2-2, with TRBD2 matching 13 bases. The sample was PBMCs or T cells enriched from blood (not recorded which). This clonotype was sampled from a man aged 25-45 years who had recovered from COVID-19. In DNA form, the CDR3 reads TGTGCCAGCAGCAGGGGACTAGCGGGGTCCCGCGCGAACACCGGGGAGCTGTTTTTT. As protein: CASSRGLAGSRANTGELFF.